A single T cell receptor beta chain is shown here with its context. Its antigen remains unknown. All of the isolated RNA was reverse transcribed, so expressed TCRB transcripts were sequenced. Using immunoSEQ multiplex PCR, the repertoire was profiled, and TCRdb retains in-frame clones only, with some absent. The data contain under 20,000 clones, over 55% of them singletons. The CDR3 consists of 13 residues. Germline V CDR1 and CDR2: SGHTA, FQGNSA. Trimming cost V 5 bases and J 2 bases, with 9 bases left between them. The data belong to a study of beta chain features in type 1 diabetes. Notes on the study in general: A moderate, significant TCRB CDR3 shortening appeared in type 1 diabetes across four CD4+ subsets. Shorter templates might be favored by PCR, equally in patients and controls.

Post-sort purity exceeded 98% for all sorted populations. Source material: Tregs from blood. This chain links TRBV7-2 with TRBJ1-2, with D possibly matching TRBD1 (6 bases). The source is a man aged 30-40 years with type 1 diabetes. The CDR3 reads CASSPDRNYGYTF. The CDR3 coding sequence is TGTGCCAGCAGCCCTGACAGGAACTATGGCTACACCTTC.